This entry concerns a single TCR beta chain. This record belongs to a study of blood T cell repertoires in COVID-19. The J segment lost 10 bases and the V segment lost 4 bases, leaving 5 bases of the junction unmatched. The CDR3 extends over 14 amino acids. CDR1 and CDR2 from the germline V gene are MGHDK and SYGVNS. Using immunoSEQ multiplex PCR, the repertoire was profiled, and TCRdb retains in-frame clones only, with some absent. The data contain some 33,000 clones, approximately 91% of them seen just once; the ten biggest clones take up approximately 5%. This clonotype was obtained from a human donor in a cohort sampled during active COVID-19. Sequenced material: peripheral blood. The rearrangement uses TRBV25-1 and TRBJ1-6, with TRBD1 matching 9 bases. The CDR3 region has the DNA TGTGCCAGCAGTGCCGGACAGGGGCGCTCACCCCTCCACTTT. As protein: CASSAGQGRSPLHF. The full variable domain, its missing parts supplied by reference TRBV25-1 and TRBJ1-6, is EADIYQTPRYLVIGTGKKITLECSQTMGHDKMYWYQQDPGMELHLIHYSYGVNSTEKGDLSSESTVSRIRTEHFPLTLESARPSHTSQYLCASSAGQGRSPLHFGNGTRLTVT.